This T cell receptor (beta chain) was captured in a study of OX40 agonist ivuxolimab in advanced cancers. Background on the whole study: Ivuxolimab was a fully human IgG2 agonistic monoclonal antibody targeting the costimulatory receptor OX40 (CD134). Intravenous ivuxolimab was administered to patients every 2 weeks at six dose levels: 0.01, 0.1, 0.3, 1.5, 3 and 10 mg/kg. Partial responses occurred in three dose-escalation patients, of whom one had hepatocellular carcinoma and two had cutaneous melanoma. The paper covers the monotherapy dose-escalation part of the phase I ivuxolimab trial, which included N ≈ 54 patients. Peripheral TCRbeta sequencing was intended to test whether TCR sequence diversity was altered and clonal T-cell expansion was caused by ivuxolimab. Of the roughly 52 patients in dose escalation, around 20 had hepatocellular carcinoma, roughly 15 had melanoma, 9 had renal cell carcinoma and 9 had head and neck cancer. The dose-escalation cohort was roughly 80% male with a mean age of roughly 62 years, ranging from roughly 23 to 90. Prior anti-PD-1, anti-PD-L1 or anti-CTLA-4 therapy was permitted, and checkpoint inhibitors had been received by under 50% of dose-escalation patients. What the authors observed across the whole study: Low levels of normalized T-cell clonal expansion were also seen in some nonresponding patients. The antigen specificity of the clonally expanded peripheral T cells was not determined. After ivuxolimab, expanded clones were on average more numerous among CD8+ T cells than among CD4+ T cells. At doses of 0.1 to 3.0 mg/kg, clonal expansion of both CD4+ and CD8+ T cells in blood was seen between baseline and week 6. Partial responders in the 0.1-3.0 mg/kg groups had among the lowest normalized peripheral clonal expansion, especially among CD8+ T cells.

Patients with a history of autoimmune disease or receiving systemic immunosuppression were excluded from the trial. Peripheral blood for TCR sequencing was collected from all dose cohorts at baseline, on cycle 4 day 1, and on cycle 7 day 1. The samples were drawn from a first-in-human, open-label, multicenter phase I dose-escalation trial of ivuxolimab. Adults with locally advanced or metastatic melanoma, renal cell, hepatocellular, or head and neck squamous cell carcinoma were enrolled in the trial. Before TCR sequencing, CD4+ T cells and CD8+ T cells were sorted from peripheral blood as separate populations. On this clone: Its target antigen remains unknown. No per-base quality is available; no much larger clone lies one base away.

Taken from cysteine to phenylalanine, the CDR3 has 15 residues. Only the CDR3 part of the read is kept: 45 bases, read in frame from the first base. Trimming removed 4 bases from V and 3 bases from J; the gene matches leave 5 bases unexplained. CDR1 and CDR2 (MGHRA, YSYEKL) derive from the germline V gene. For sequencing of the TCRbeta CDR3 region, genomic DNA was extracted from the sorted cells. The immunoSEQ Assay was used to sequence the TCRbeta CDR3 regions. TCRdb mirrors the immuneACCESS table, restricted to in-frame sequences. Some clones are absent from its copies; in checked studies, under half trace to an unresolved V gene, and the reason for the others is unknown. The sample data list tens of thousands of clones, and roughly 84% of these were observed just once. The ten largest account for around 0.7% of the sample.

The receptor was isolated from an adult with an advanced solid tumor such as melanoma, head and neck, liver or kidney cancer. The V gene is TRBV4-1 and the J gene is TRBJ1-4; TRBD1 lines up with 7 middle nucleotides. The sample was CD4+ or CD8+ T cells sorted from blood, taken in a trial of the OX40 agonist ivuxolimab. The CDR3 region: CASSLRQGSNEKLFF. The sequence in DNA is TGCGCCAGCAGCCTTAGACAGGGATCTAATGAAAAACTGTTTTTT.